These 7 T cell receptor beta chains came from one sample sequenced in a study of shared clonotypes between healthy human individuals. Only in-frame clones appear in the TCRdb table, and some are missing; sequencing was by immunoSEQ multiplex PCR. The table has 2 million to 2.5 million clones, 93% seen once. Material for sequencing was naive CD4+ T cells from PBMCs. Subset specified: CD45RA+ positively selected. The receptor source for this set is a man between 18 and 29 years old in good health. Some clones in this sample may be carry-over from other donors' samples.

The genes are TRBV6-5 and TRBJ1-1; D is possibly TRBD1 (6 bases). This CDR3 is built from 12 residues. V was clipped by 7 bases and J by 1 base, with 7 bases between them. The germline V gene has CDR1 MNHEY and CDR2 SVGAGI. The CDR3 sequence is CASKQGNTEAFF. CDR3 DNA sequence: TGTGCCAGCAAACAGGGGAACACTGAAGCTTTCTTT.

The rearrangement joins TRBV5-1 to TRBJ2-1, with 8 bases matching TRBD2. This CDR3 is 13 amino acids long. V lost 0 bases, J lost 10 bases, and 3 bases stayed unmatched. Germline-derived CDR1 and CDR2 are SGHRS and YFSETQ. The DNA for the CDR3 is TGCGCCAGCAGCTTGGAACTAGCGGACGAGCAGTTCTTC. It translates to CASSLELADEQFF.

The J gene is TRBJ1-1, the V gene TRBV18, with D perhaps matching TRBD1 (6 bases). Germline V gene data show CDR1 as KGHSH and CDR2 as LQKENI. V was cut by 3 bases and J by 4 bases, with 21 bases left in between. There are 17 residues in the CDR3. The CDR3 DNA is TGTGCCAGCTCACCTACCCCAGGGGATCAAGGGTCCACTGAAGCTTTCTTT. It translates to CASSPTPGDQGSTEAFF.

CDR3 in DNA: TGCGCCAGCAGCTTAATTAGCGGGATGGGGAATGAGCAGTTCTTC. It encodes CASSLISGMGNEQFF. V usage is TRBV5-1 and J usage is TRBJ2-1, with TRBD2 identical over 8 bases. Trimming at V came to 2 bases and at J to 7 bases, leaving 8 bases not matched to a gene. Germline assignment: CDR1 SGHRS and CDR2 YFSETQ. This CDR3 has 15 amino acids.

Comment on this clone: This CDR3 is also generated by other DNA sequences in the sample. The gene calls are TRBV28 and TRBJ2-5, with D possibly TRBD2 on 8 matching bases. The CDR3 has 14 amino acids. Per the germline V gene, CDR1 is MDHEN and CDR2 is SYDVKM. V was trimmed by 5 bases and J by 4 bases, leaving 14 bases between them. Written as DNA, the CDR3 is TGTGCCAGCAGTCCGGGAGGGGGCGGAGAGACCCAGTACTTC. Translation gives CASSPGGGGETQYF.

To note about this clone: The same CDR3 is also encoded by other DNA sequences in this sample. The CDR3 loop is CASSATGGNYGYTF. The DNA of the CDR3 is TGTGCCAGCAGTGCGACAGGGGGTAACTATGGCTACACCTTC. The chain joins TRBV28 to TRBJ1-2; 9 positions match TRBD1. The ends lost 5 bases at V and 1 base at J; junction bases unmatched: 2. This CDR3 contains 14 residues. Germline CDR1 MDHEN, CDR2 SYDVKM.

The CDR3 loop reads CASSDYNEQFF. As DNA, the CDR3 is TGTGCCAGTAGTGACTACAATGAGCAGTTCTTC. The V call is TRBV19, the J call TRBJ2-1; D call uncertain. Trimming pared 5 bases from V and 3 bases from J, leaving 2 bases between. The CDR3 sequence is 11 residues long. CDR1 is LNHDA and CDR2 is SQIVND in the germline V gene (reference sequence). Filled out from reference TRBV19 and TRBJ2-1, the complete variable domain reads DGGITQSPKYLFRKEGQNVTLSCEQNLNHDAMYWYRQDPGQGLRLIYYSQIVNDFQKGDIAEGYSVSREKKESFPLTVTSAQKNPTAFYLCASSDYNEQFFGPGTRLTVL.